This TCR beta chain was identified in a study of T-cell memory formation after mild COVID-19. Study results and caveats: Clones that contracted from day 15 to 85 had balanced CD4/CD8; later expanders were CD4+ biased.

The sample holds many counts of this clonotype. Its antigen is not known. CDR1 and CDR2 from the germline V gene are SQVTM and ANQGSEA. The CDR3 is 15 amino acids. The V end was cut by 0 bases, the J end by 1 base, with 10 bases between. Each CDR3 protein gets one entry after TCRdb re-called the 5' RACE reads with MiXCR. The sample contains about 410,000 distinct CDR3 sequences, more than 20% of which appear only once. Material for sequencing was PBMCs or a T cell subset sorted from them (not recorded which). This TCR was recovered from an adult woman who had mild COVID-19 (a few samples of this study predate the infection). Cell type and time point are not known. The chain recombines TRBV29-1 with TRBJ2-4; D unresolved. CDR3 protein: CSVEEKGMAKNIQYF. The DNA for the CDR3 is TGCAGCGTTGAAGAGAAGGGAATGGCCAAAAACATTCAGTACTTC.